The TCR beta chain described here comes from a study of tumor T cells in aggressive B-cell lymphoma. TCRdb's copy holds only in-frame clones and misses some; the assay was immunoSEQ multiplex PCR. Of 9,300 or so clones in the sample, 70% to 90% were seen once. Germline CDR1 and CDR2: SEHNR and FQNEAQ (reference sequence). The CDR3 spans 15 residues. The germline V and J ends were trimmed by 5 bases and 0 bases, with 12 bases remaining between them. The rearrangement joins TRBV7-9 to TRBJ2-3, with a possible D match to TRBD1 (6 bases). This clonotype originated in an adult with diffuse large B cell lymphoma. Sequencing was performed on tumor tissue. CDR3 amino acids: CASSPGTTSTDTQYF. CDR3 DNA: TGTGCCAGCAGCCCAGGGACAACTAGCACAGATACGCAGTATTTT.